This T cell receptor beta chain stems from a study of cytomegalovirus exposure and HLA in healthy donors. The CDR3 runs 13 residues. Germline trimming cut 7 bases from V and 3 bases from J; bases unmatched to any gene: 5. From germline, CDR1 is MNHNS and CDR2 SASEGT. The PCR contained 60 Vbeta and 13 Jbeta primers. The assay was immunoSEQ multiplex PCR, and TCRdb's table has in-frame clones only and misses some. In the table there are about 63,000 clones, 73% of which are singletons. The source is a man aged 50 to 60 in good health and CMV-seronegative. The chain is built from TRBV6-1 and TRBJ2-7; 8 nucleotides line up with TRBD2. The sequenced material came from PBMCs. As DNA, the CDR3 is TGTGCCAGCACCCGGGGGGGGAACTACGAGCAGTACTTC. Its protein is CASTRGGNYEQYF.